A selection of T cell receptor beta chains follows, all from one sample in a study of tumor and adjacent non-tumor tissue in lung cancer. TCRdb reanalysed the multiplex PCR reads using MiXCR and keeps one entry per CDR3 protein. The sample shows 100,000 to 150,000 distinct CDR3 sequences, 66% of them seen only once. Sequencing used lung tumor tissue. Every receptor here comes from a man aged 25 to 45 with non-small cell lung cancer. CDR3s include the opening cysteine and the closing phenylalanine or tryptophan. A D gene is named only where the DNA matches it firmly. Some rows mark clone size as missing; the rest say once, few, many or name a class of expanded clone.

>-|TRBD2|TRBJ2-5|TRBV7-9
TGTGCCAGCAGCCGATACGGGAGCGGGGGAGAGACCCAGTACTTC
CASSRYGSGGETQYF
>-|-|TRBJ2-3|TRBV4-3
TGCGCCAGCAGCCAAGACAGGGGAGAGGGCACAGATACGCACTATTTT
CASSQDRGEGTDTHYF
>many|TRBD2|TRBJ2-7|TRBV29-1
TGCAGCGTCGGGGGACTAGCGGGAGGGGGCTCCTACGAGCAGTACTTC
CSVGGLAGGGSYEQYF
>once|-|TRBJ1-1|TRBV11-3
TGTGCTAGCAGCATACCTGCAGGGACTGAAGCTTTCTTT
CASSIPAGTEAFF
>once|-|TRBJ2-7|TRBV12-3/TRBV12-4
TGTGCCAGCAGTTCGTCAGGCCTGTACTACGAGCAGTACTTC
CASSSSGLYYEQYF
>-|-|TRBJ2-2|TRBV11-1
TGTGCCAGCAGCCTAAGCCCACGGGGGACCGGGGAGTTGTTTTTT
CASSLSPRGTGELFF
>few|-|TRBJ2-5|TRBV5-4
TGTGCCAGCAGGGACGCGGGGAAGACCCAGTACTTC
CASRDAGKTQYF
>-|TRBD1|TRBJ1-5|TRBV12-3/TRBV12-4
TGTGCCAGCAGTTTGTGTGTGACAGGGGTGGGTCAGCCCCAGCATTTT
CASSLCVTGVGQPQHF
>-|TRBD2|TRBJ2-4|TRBV20-1
TGCAGTGTTACCCCGGGGGGAGCAGCCAAAAACATTCAGTACTTC
CSVTPGGAAKNIQYF
>-|-|TRBJ2-2|TRBV11-1
TGTGCCAGCAACCCAAGCCCACAGGGAACCGGGGAGCTTTTTTTT
CASNPSPQGTGELFF
>once|TRBD1|TRBJ2-2|TRBV20-1
TGCTGTGCTAGGGACAGGGAAGCCGGGGAGCTCTTTTTT
CCARDREAGELFF
>many|TRBD1|TRBJ1-2|TRBV13
TGTGCCAGCAGCTTAGGCCAGGGGGCGCCCGGCTACACCTTC
CASSLGQGAPGYTF
>many|-|TRBJ2-2|TRBV12-3/TRBV12-4
TGTGCCAGCAGTCCAAACCCCACCGGGGAGCTGTTTTTT
CASSPNPTGELFF
>few|-|TRBJ1-1|TRBV29-1
TGCAGCGTGGGGATAGGGGTGAATACTGAAGCTTTCTTT
CSVGIGVNTEAFF
>many|-|TRBJ1-1|TRBV14
TGTGCCAGCAGCCACAACACTGAAGCTTTCTTT
CASSHNTEAFF
>-|-|TRBJ2-1|TRBV11-3
TGTGCCAGCAGTCCCATACCTGACAATGAGCAGTTCTTC
CASSPIPDNEQFF
>-|TRBD1|TRBJ1-1|TRBV12-3/TRBV12-4
TGTGCCAGCAGTCTCAGGTCAGGGGGTAGCACTGATGCTTTCTTT
CASSLRSGGSTDAFF
>-|-|TRBJ2-1|TRBV11-3
TGTGCCAGTAGCTTACGTTGTCGACAGATCTACAATGAGCAGTTCTTC
CASSLRCRQIYNEQFF
>few|-|TRBJ2-2|TRBV5-6
TGTGCCAGCAGCCGAACTAACGCGAACACCGGGGAGCTGTTTTTT
CASSRTNANTGELFF
>once|-|TRBJ1-1|TRBV7-9
TGTGCCAGCAACTCCAAGACAGTCCAGAACACTGAAGCTTTCTTT
CASNSKTVQNTEAFF
>many|TRBD2|TRBJ2-7|TRBV29-1
TGCAGCGTACGGGACTACTACGAGCAGTACTTC
CSVRDYYEQYF
>-|-|TRBJ2-3|TRBV6-1
TGCGCCAGCAGTGGGACATGGAGCACAGATACGCAGTATTTT
CASSGTWSTDTQYF
>many|-|TRBJ1-4|TRBV4-3
TGCGCCAGCAGCCAAGGCGTGTCTTCTAATGAAAAACTGTTTTTT
CASSQGVSSNEKLFF
>many|-|TRBJ1-5|TRBV6-6
TGTGCCAGCCGATGGGGACACCCCCCCAATCAGCCCCAGCATTTT
CASRWGHPPNQPQHF
>many|TRBD2|TRBJ2-2|TRBV29-1
TGCAGCGTCCCGGGACTAGCGGGAGGACTAACCGGGGAGCTGTTTTTT
CSVPGLAGGLTGELFF
>-|TRBD1|TRBJ2-7|TRBV11-2
TGTGCCAGCAAACAGGGGCTTAGCTCCTACGAGCGGTACTTC
CASKQGLSSYERYF
>-|-|TRBJ2-7|TRBV7-8
TGTGCCAGCAGCATCGATGGTACCTACACCGCCCGATCCAACTACGAGCAGTACTTC
CASSIDGTYTARSNYEQYF
>-|-|TRBJ1-3|TRBV4-1
TGCGCCAGCAGTCAAGCAGGTGGGGGGGTTGGAAACATCATATATTTT
CASSQAGGGVGNIIYF
>-|-|TRBJ2-7|TRBV20-1
TGCAGTGCTAGAGTACAGCGTTCGGGCCGCCGCGAACAGTACTTC
CSARVQRSGRREQYF
>-|-|TRBJ2-1|TRBV29-1
TGCAGCGTTCTGGGCGTGGGGGTCTACAATGAGCAGCTCTTC
CSVLGVGVYNEQLF
>-|TRBD1|TRBJ2-2|TRBV6-5
TGTGCCAGCAGTTATGGGACAGCGAAGACCGGGGAACTGTTTTTT
CASSYGTAKTGELFF
>-|-|TRBJ1-4|TRBV11-2
TGTGCCAGTAGCTTACAAGAATACAGCGGGGAAAAACCGTTTTTT
CASSLQEYSGEKPFF
>many|TRBD2|TRBJ2-3|TRBV11-2
TGTGCCAGCAGCTTAATACGGAGCGGGGGGTGGGCAGATACGCAGTATTTT
CASSLIRSGGWADTQYF
>many|-|TRBJ2-1|TRBV11-2
TGTGCCAGCAGCTATCAGGTGAGGGATGAGCAGTTCTTC
CASSYQVRDEQFF
>once|-|TRBJ2-3|TRBV20-1
TGCAGTGCTAGAGATCCGGGGGTTGGGCCCCAGTATTTT
CSARDPGVGPQYF
>-|-|TRBJ2-7|TRBV11-2
TGTGCCAGCAGACTAGAACGGGCACGGCCTCTCAACGAGCAGTACTTC
CASRLERARPLNEQYF
>many|-|TRBJ1-4|TRBV29-1
TGCAGCGTAGCGGGGGGGGCTGAAAAACTGTTTTTT
CSVAGGAEKLFF
>-|TRBD2|TRBJ2-5|TRBV7-9
TGTGCCAGCAGCCGACCAGCGGGAGAGGAGACCCAGTACTTC
CASSRPAGEETQYF
>-|-|TRBJ2-2|TRBV10-2
TGCGCCAGCATTGTACAGGTCGGAATGAACACCGGGGAGCTATTTTTT
CASIVQVGMNTGELFF
>many|-|TRBJ2-1|TRBV6-1
TGTGCCAGCAGTGCGGGTTTTGGGAATGAGCAGTTCTTC
CASSAGFGNEQFF
>-|-|TRBJ2-1|TRBV4-2
TGTGACATCAGCCAAGATTCTACTTCCGGAGGGAATGAGCAGTTCTTC
CDISQDSTSGGNEQFF
>-|-|TRBJ1-1|TRBV29-1
TGCAGCGTTGAAGACCGGCGTAGAGATGAAGCTTTCTTT
CSVEDRRRDEAFF
>-|-|TRBJ2-2|TRBV24-1
TGTGCCACCAGTACGGGGCTTCCTACCGGGGAGCTGTTTTTT
CATSTGLPTGELFF
>many|-|TRBJ2-7|TRBV10-3
TGTGCCATCAAGGGATATAGCTCCTACGAGCAGTACTTC
CAIKGYSSYEQYF
>few|-|TRBJ2-5|TRBV29-1
TGCAGCGTTGAAGATGCAGAAGGGGCTGGGGAGACCCAGTGCTTC
CSVEDAEGAGETQCF
>once|-|TRBJ2-1|TRBV15
TGTGCCACCAGCAGATCTGGGACCCCGAAGGATAATGAGCAGTTCTTC
CATSRSGTPKDNEQFF
>many|TRBD1|TRBJ1-4|TRBV20-1
TGCAGTGCGGTACAGGGGCTTAGTGAAAAACTGTTTTTT
CSAVQGLSEKLFF
>-|-|TRBJ2-3|TRBV4-3
TGCCCCAGCAGCCAAGAATCTACAGGGAGATCTATGGGCACAGATACGCACTATTTT
CPSSQESTGRSMGTDTHYF
>many|TRBD2|TRBJ2-7|TRBV20-1
TGCAGTGCCAAGACACCGGGACTATACGAGCAGTACTTC
CSAKTPGLYEQYF
>-|-|TRBJ2-2|TRBV7-3
TGTGCCAGCAGCCCGACCACCAATCGGGGCACCGGGGAGCTGTTTTTT
CASSPTTNRGTGELFF
>-|TRBD1|TRBJ2-7|TRBV20-1
TGTAATGCTAGAGCCCGGACAGGGAACTCATACGAGCAGTACTTC
CNARARTGNSYEQYF
>-|TRBD2|TRBJ2-7|TRBV30
TGTGCCTGGACTCTGAGCGGGGGAAACGAGCAGTACTTC
CAWTLSGGNEQYF
>many|-|TRBJ1-2|TRBV28
TGTGCCAGCAGCCTCCCTCGGGGTTTGGACTATGGCTACACCTTC
CASSLPRGLDYGYTF
>-|-|TRBJ1-2|TRBV7-2
TGTGTCAGCACCCCAGGGGAAAAGTTGGGCTACACCTTC
CVSTPGEKLGYTF